These 31 T cell receptor beta chains were sequenced from one sample in a study of cytomegalovirus exposure and HLA in healthy donors. The PCR had 60 Vbeta and 13 Jbeta primers. Sequencing was performed with immunoSEQ multiplex PCR; in TCRdb, only in-frame clones are kept and a portion is missing. The sample consists of about 170,000 clones, 76% of them appearing once. Sequenced: PBMCs. These receptors were obtained from a female donor in good health and CMV-seronegative.

This clone has just one count. The CDR3 DNA reads TGTGCCAGTACTGTTCTATCCTATGGCTACACCTTC. It specifies CASTVLSYGYTF. J is TRBJ1-2 and V is TRBV19; no clear D gene. The CDR3 runs 12 residues. The germline CDR1 and CDR2 sequences are LNHDA and SQIVND (reference sequence). Trimming removed 7 bases from V and 4 bases from J, with 10 bases in between. Complete variable domain (other parts from reference TRBV19 and TRBJ1-2): DGGITQSPKYLFRKEGQNVTLSCEQNLNHDAMYWYRQDPGQGLRLIYYSQIVNDFQKGDIAEGYSVSREKKESFPLTVTSAQKNPTAFYLCASTVLSYGYTFGSGTRLTVV.

A remark on this clone: This CDR3 fails to terminate in the conserved phenylalanine or tryptophan, so it likely reflects a read error. The DNA is omitted, as the CDR3 cannot be located on it reliably, and the CDR3 follows TCRdb's listing. The chain recombines TRBV11-2 with TRBJ1-2. The CDR3 is 11 residues long, counting both termini. Germline CDR1 SGHAT, CDR2 FQNNGV. The CDR3 loop is CASSLVSGLQI.

V is TRBV21-1 and J is TRBJ1-2; the table's D call of TRBD1 was not tested on the DNA. TRBV21-1 is listed as a pseudogene. The length of the CDR3 is 15 residues. CDR3 region: CASSKAWSGNYGYTF. The CDR3 coding sequence is TGTGCCAGCAGCAAAGCGTGGTCAGGGAACTATGGCTACACCTTC.

This clone showed up just a few times. The genes are TRBV28 and TRBJ1-2, with D possibly TRBD1 on 6 matching bases. The CDR3 runs to 15 residues. CDR1 MDHEN and CDR2 SYDVKM come from the germline V gene. V shed 2 bases and J shed 3 bases, with 13 bases lying between them. The CDR3 nucleotides are TGTGCCAGCAGTTTACCGAGCGGGGGGCACTATGGCTACACCTTC. It translates to CASSLPSGGHYGYTF.

The V call is TRBV7-2, the J call TRBJ2-3, with a tentative D call TRBD1 (5 bases). V dropped 6 bases and J dropped 4 bases, with 17 bases sitting between them. CDR1 and CDR2 from the germline V gene are SGHTA and FQGNSA. The CDR3 totals 15 residues. The CDR3 spells CASSFVIGASDTQYF. In DNA, the CDR3 is TGTGCCAGCAGTTTTGTGATTGGGGCATCAGATACGCAGTATTTT.

J is TRBJ1-5 and V is TRBV27; D remains unclear. Trimming shortened V by 4 bases and J by 1 base, and 8 bases separated the two germline ends. Germline values: CDR1 MNHEY, CDR2 SMNVEV (reference sequence). The CDR3 loop spans 14 amino acids. CDR3 bases: TGTGCCAGCAGTTCAGGCGACAGCAATCAGCCCCAGCATTTT. The encoded protein is CASSSGDSNQPQHF.

Concerning this clone: Its ends do not fully match the called genes, so a read error is possible. The V call is TRBV7-8, the J call TRBJ2-4; possibly TRBD1 for D (6 bases). Germline loops: CDR1 SGHVS, CDR2 FQNEAQ. The CDR3 consists of 16 residues. The CDR3 here is CASSSQDRLAKNSQYF. The CDR3 bases are TGTGCCAGCAGCTCCCAAGACAGGCTAGCCAAAAACAGTCAGTACTTC.

The V and J genes are TRBV6-5 and TRBJ1-6; D is undetermined. The ends were cut back, 0 bases at V and 10 bases at J, with 7 bases in the middle. Looked up from germline, CDR1 is MNHEY and CDR2 is SVGAGI. This CDR3 spans 13 amino acids. In DNA form, the CDR3 reads TGTGCCAGCAGTTACTCAAGTCAGTCACCCCTCCACTTT. It specifies CASSYSSQSPLHF.

This clone was recorded only once. The CDR3 DNA reads as TGCGCCAGCAAACCGGGACAGAGCTCCTACGAGCAGTACTTC. This encodes CASKPGQSSYEQYF. The genes are TRBV5-1 and TRBJ2-7; 7 nucleotides align to TRBD1. Germline CDR1 is SGHRS and CDR2 is YFSETQ. The CDR3 length is 14 residues. J was trimmed by 0 bases and V by 6 bases; bases with no gene match: 6.

CDR3 coding DNA: TGCAGTGCGCCGAGGGGGTCTGAAGCTTTCTTT. It encodes CSAPRGSEAFF. The V and J genes are TRBV20-1 and TRBJ1-1; D might be TRBD1 (6 bases). CDR1 DFQATT and CDR2 SNEGSKA come from the germline V gene (reference sequence). V lost 6 bases to trimming and J lost 6 bases, with 11 bases between them. The CDR3 is made up of 11 amino acids.

In its sample, this clone was seen once. The chain recombines TRBV5-6 with TRBJ2-1, with D unclear. Per germline, CDR1 SGHDT and CDR2 YYEEEE. Trimming removed 0 bases from V and 7 bases from J, with 11 bases in between. This CDR3 spans 14 amino acids. The CDR3 region has the DNA TGTGCCAGCAGCTTGGCTCAGGTACAGAATGAGCAGTTCTTC. Its translation: CASSLAQVQNEQFF.

This clone was detected only a few times. The chain carries TRBV5-4 and TRBJ2-7; tentatively, D is TRBD1 (6 bases). The CDR3 has 13 amino acids. V was pared by 0 bases and J by 9 bases, with 13 bases between. Germline CDR1 reads SGHNT; CDR2 reads YYREEE (reference sequence). The CDR3 region is CASSLEGQGRQYF. CDR3 bases: TGTGCCAGCAGCTTGGAAGGGCAGGGGAGGCAGTACTTC.

The chain uses TRBV19 and TRBJ1-2; TRBD1 agrees at 7 bases. V lost 7 bases and J lost 0; bases outside the gene matches: 17. Germline CDR1 LNHDA, CDR2 SQIVND (reference sequence). This CDR3 spans 18 amino acids. Written as DNA, the CDR3 is TGTGCCAGTACCAGTTCCGGGACAGCATTATTCTCTAACTATGGCTACACCTTC. Translated, it gives CASTSSGTALFSNYGYTF.

V usage is TRBV4-2 and J usage is TRBJ2-3; 7 bases line up with TRBD1. Losses at the gene ends were 4 bases for V and 4 bases for J; bases not matched to a gene: 8. Germline V gene sequence: CDR1 LGHNA, CDR2 YNFKEQ. The CDR3 runs to 15 residues. The CDR3 reads CASSRPHQGADTQYF. The CDR3 DNA sequence: TGTGCCAGCAGCCGTCCCCACCAGGGGGCAGATACGCAGTATTTT.

This sequence joins TRBV2 and TRBJ1-1; TRBD1 agrees at 7 bases. With V trimmed by 4 bases and J by 0 bases, 8 bases remained unmatched. CDR3 length: 16 amino acids. Germline V gene sequence: CDR1 SNHLY, CDR2 FYNNEI. DNA for the CDR3: TGTGCCAGCAGTGCGGAGGGACAGATCATGAACACTGAAGCTTTCTTT. This encodes CASSAEGQIMNTEAFF.

V usage is TRBV27 and J usage is TRBJ1-1; D gene unclear. CDR3 size: 13 residues. CDR1 and CDR2 (germline): MNHEY, SMNVEV (reference sequence). V was shortened by 5 bases and J by 2 bases, with 9 bases between the two germline ends. The CDR3 here is CASSAKANTEAFF. The CDR3 bases are TGTGCCAGCAGTGCCAAAGCCAACACTGAAGCTTTCTTT.

This clone showed up just a few times. The chain links TRBV7-2 to TRBJ2-7; TRBD2 agrees at 11 bases. The CDR3 runs to 17 residues. Germline CDR1 SGHTA, CDR2 FQGNSA. Germline trimming cut 4 bases from V and 2 bases from J; bases unmatched to any gene: 10. In DNA, the CDR3 is TGTGCCAGCAGCTGGGTAGGGACTAGCGGATCTACCTACGAGCAGTACTTC. Translating it yields CASSWVGTSGSTYEQYF.

The chain links TRBV19 to TRBJ2-2; maybe TRBD1 (5 bases). The CDR3 consists of 16 residues. Trimming left V 8 bases short and J 2 bases short, with 18 bases between. Germline V gene data show CDR1 as LNHDA and CDR2 as SQIVND (reference sequence). The DNA for the CDR3 is TGTGCCAGTCGAAGCGACAGAAGCCATAACACCGGGGAGCTGTTTTTT. Translating gives CASRSDRSHNTGELFF. Variable domain in full (rest from reference TRBV19 and TRBJ2-2): DGGITQSPKYLFRKEGQNVTLSCEQNLNHDAMYWYRQDPGQGLRLIYYSQIVNDFQKGDIAEGYSVSREKKESFPLTVTSAQKNPTAFYLCASRSDRSHNTGELFFGEGSRLTVL.

CDR3 in DNA: TGTGCCAGCAGCTTGCGCCGGGACAGGGGGTCCGAGCAGTTCTTC. Its protein product is CASSLRRDRGSEQFF. V and J are TRBV5-4 and TRBJ2-1; 11 bases are a match to TRBD1. Per germline, CDR1 SGHNT and CDR2 YYREEE (reference sequence). J lost 10 bases, V lost 1 base, and 7 bases had no gene match. CDR3 length equals 15 residues.

This clone appeared a few times. The gene calls are TRBV10-3 and TRBJ2-7; 8 bases map to TRBD1. The V gene's germline CDR1 is ENHRY and CDR2 SYGVKD. Losses at the gene ends were 3 bases for V and 2 bases for J; bases not matched to a gene: 6. The CDR3 is made up of 15 amino acids. CDR3 sequence reads: CAISEGQGGTYEQYF. The CDR3 coding sequence is TGTGCCATCAGTGAAGGACAGGGTGGGACCTACGAGCAGTACTTC.

The chain carries TRBV6-5 and TRBJ2-2; D perhaps matches TRBD1 (5 bases). Looked up from germline, CDR1 is MNHEY and CDR2 is SVGAGI. The CDR3 has 14 residues. Trimming pared 7 bases from V and 8 bases from J, leaving 17 bases between. CDR3 nucleotides: TGTGCCAGCACCCAAGGGGCAATTCTAGGGGAGCTGTTTTTT. It specifies CASTQGAILGELFF.

For this clone: A junction boundary mismatches the germline segment, possibly from a read error. V and J are TRBV7-9 and TRBJ2-7, with TRBD2 identical over 8 bases. The germline CDR1 and CDR2 sequences are SEHNR and FQNEAQ (reference sequence). The CDR3 loop spans 15 amino acids. As DNA, the CDR3 is TGTTCCAGCAGCTTAGCGGCCGGGAGGGCCCTCGAGCAGTACTTC. Protein product: CSSSLAAGRALEQYF. Full variable domain (remainder filled in from reference TRBV7-9 and TRBJ2-7): DTGVSQNPRHKITKRGQNVTFRCDPISEHNRLYWYRQTLGQGPEFLTYFQNEAQLEKSRLLSDRFSAERPKGSFSTLEIQRTEQGDSAMYLCSSSLAAGRALEQYFGPGTRLTVT.

The J gene is TRBJ2-1, the V gene TRBV7-2; 10 bases map to TRBD2. Trimming took 8 bases from V and 6 from J; bases not matched to a gene: 10. CDR1 and CDR2 from the germline V gene are SGHTA and FQGNSA. The CDR3 length is 15 residues. The CDR3 reads CASETSGTLRNEQFF. The CDR3 DNA follows: TGTGCCAGCGAAACTAGCGGGACCCTTCGCAATGAGCAGTTCTTC.

The rearrangement uses TRBV7-8 and TRBJ2-2; 8 bases match TRBD2. The CDR3 length is 15 residues. Germline V gene data show CDR1 as SGHVS and CDR2 as FQNEAQ. The ends lost 2 bases at V and 10 bases at J; junction bases unmatched: 9. The CDR3 region is CASSLRPGGAVELFF. CDR3 sequence (DNA): TGTGCCAGCAGCTTACGTCCGGGGGGGGCCGTGGAGCTGTTTTTT.

CDR3 nucleotide sequence: TGTGCCAGCAGCTCAGCGGGAGGGATGAACGAGCAGTACTTC. It translates to CASSSAGGMNEQYF. This sequence joins TRBV7-9 and TRBJ2-7, with 10 nucleotides matching TRBD2. Germline V gene lookup returns CDR1 SEHNR and CDR2 FQNEAQ (reference sequence). This CDR3 is 14 amino acids long. V lost 4 bases, J lost 5 bases, and 5 bases stayed unmatched.

The rearrangement uses TRBV11-2 and TRBJ2-3; TRBD1 matches at 9 bases. The junction had 15 bases not matched to a gene; V was cut back by 4 bases and J by 7 bases. Germline CDR1 is SGHAT and CDR2 is FQNNGV. The CDR3 is made up of 17 amino acids. Here the CDR3 DNA reads TGTGCCAGCAGCTCCAGCAGACCGGGACAGGGATGGAATACGCAGTATTTT. The encoded protein is CASSSSRPGQGWNTQYF.

The V call is TRBV19, the J call TRBJ1-2; 10 bases are shared with TRBD1. There are 15 residues in the CDR3. V gave up 5 bases and J gave up 3 bases; unmatched junction bases: 6. Germline CDR1 and CDR2: LNHDA and SQIVND (reference sequence). The CDR3 DNA follows: TGTGCCAGTAGTTTCATGGGGACAGGGGACTATGGCTACACCTTC. It specifies CASSFMGTGDYGYTF.

The chain uses TRBV6-5 and TRBJ2-7; D possibly corresponds to TRBD1 (5 bases). CDR1 and CDR2 (germline): MNHEY, SVGAGI. The CDR3 spans 11 residues. Trimming removed 6 bases from V and 6 bases from J, with 9 bases in between. This CDR3 is CASRGPSEQYF. CDR3 nucleotides: TGTGCCAGCAGGGGGCCCTCCGAGCAGTACTTC.

This clone was counted between two and nine times. The chain recombines TRBV6-5 with TRBJ1-6; possible D gene TRBD1, 5 bases. CDR3 length: 15 amino acids. V was cut by 2 bases and J by 10 bases, with 15 bases left in between. Per the germline V gene, CDR1 is MNHEY and CDR2 is SVGAGI. CDR3 loop: CASSYVGGIGSPLHF. The CDR3 nucleotides read TGTGCCAGCAGTTACGTGGGGGGAATAGGCTCACCCCTCCACTTT.

The chain recombines TRBV7-8 with TRBJ1-4; D is undetermined. V dropped 1 base and J dropped 4 bases, with 7 bases sitting between them. This CDR3 has 14 amino acids. Germline V gene data show CDR1 as SGHVS and CDR2 as FQNEAQ. CDR3 region: CASSLGGINEKLFF. Here the CDR3 DNA reads TGTGCCAGCAGCTTAGGCGGAATTAATGAAAAACTGTTTTTT.

This clone was observed a handful of times. The V call is TRBV30, the J call TRBJ1-2, with TRBD1 identical over 9 bases. The germline CDR1 and CDR2 sequences are GTSNPN and SVGIG (reference sequence). The CDR3 loop spans 12 amino acids. The ends lost 4 bases at V and 8 bases at J; junction bases unmatched: 5. In DNA, the CDR3 is TGTGCCTGGACCGGACAGGGGACGGGCTACACCTTC. Amino acids: CAWTGQGTGYTF.